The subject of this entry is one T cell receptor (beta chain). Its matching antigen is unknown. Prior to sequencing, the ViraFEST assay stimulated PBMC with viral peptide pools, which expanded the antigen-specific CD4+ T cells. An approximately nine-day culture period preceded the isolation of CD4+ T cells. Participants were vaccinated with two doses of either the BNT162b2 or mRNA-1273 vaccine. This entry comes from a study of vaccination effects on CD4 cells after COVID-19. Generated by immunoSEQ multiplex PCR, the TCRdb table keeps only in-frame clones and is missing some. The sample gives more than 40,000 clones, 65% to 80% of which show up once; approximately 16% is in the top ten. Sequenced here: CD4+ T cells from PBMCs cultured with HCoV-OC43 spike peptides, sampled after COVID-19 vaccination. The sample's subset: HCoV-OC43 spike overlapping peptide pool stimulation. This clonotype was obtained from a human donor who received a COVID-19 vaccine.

CDR3 protein: CAISGSTGLDTEAFF. The CDR3 DNA sequence: TGTGCCATCAGTGGATCGACAGGGTTGGACACTGAAGCTTTCTTT. The J gene is TRBJ1-1, the V gene TRBV10-3; 7 nucleotides match TRBD1. Germline trimming cut 4 bases from V and 3 bases from J; bases unmatched to any gene: 8. The CDR3 consists of 15 residues. CDR1 and CDR2 from the germline V gene are ENHRY and SYGVKD.